The 2 T cell receptor beta chains reported below all come from one sample, sequenced in a study of blood T cell repertoires in COVID-19. Produced via immunoSEQ multiplex PCR; TCRdb's table is partial and in-frame only. Of around 250,000 clones listed, around 86% are singletons. The source material was peripheral blood. The receptor source for this set is a man in his forties with active or convalescent COVID-19.

This chain joins TRBV11-2 and TRBJ2-1; D not resolved. Germline V gene data show CDR1 as SGHAT and CDR2 as FQNNGV. V was pared by 4 bases and J by 6 bases, with 7 bases between. The CDR3 length is 12 residues. The CDR3 coding sequence is TGTGCCAGCAGCTCCCATTCCAATGAGCAGTTCTTC. Translated, it gives CASSSHSNEQFF.

This chain's CDR3 is CASSYSGGGLNTEAFF. The CDR3 DNA sequence: TGTGCCAGCAGTTACTCTGGCGGGGGATTGAACACTGAAGCTTTCTTT. The chain has TRBV6-5 and TRBJ1-1; D may be TRBD1 (5 bases). Germline V lookup: CDR1 MNHEY, CDR2 SVGAGI. The CDR3 extends over 16 amino acids. V was trimmed by 0 bases and J by 0 bases, leaving 11 bases between them.